This T cell receptor (beta chain) was identified in a study of response to subunit inactivated influenza vaccine. This clonotype was found many times. Its antigen remains unknown. CDR1 is SQVTM, CDR2 ANQGSEA, per germline. This CDR3 has 14 residues. V was trimmed by 6 bases and J by 1 base, leaving 14 bases between them. TCRdb used MiXCR to reprocess the RT-PCR reads, holding one entry per CDR3 protein. The sample carries around 580,000 distinct CDR3 sequences, around 15% recorded once. Study-wide results and limits: Authors suggested each seasonal flu vaccination may recruit only limited numbers of new T cells.

The sequences come from PBMCs from blood, collected about 12 days after vaccination. V and J are TRBV29-1 and TRBJ2-3; D is uncertain. The source of this sequence is a man aged 50-59 years who received an inactivated influenza vaccine. CDR3 coding DNA: TGCAGCGTGGGCCACGGGCTCGGCACAGATACGCAGTATTTT. This sequence encodes CSVGHGLGTDTQYF.